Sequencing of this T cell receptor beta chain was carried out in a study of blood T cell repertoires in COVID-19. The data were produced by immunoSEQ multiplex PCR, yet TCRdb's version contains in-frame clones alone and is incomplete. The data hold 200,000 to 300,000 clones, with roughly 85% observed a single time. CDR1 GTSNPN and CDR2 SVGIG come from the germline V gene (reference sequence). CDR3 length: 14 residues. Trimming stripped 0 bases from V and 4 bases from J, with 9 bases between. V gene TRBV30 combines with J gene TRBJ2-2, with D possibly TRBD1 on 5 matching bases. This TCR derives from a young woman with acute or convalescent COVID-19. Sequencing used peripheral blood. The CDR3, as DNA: TGTGCCTGGAGTGTAGTAGGGGTCACCGGGGAGCTGTTTTTT. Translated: CAWSVVGVTGELFF.